The clone carrying this T cell receptor (beta chain) rates as medium-sized (0.01 to 0.1%). Its antigen is unknown. After constant-region reverse-primer amplification, full-length variable regions underwent semi-nested PCR with Nested Universal Primer A. One entry per CDR3 protein results from TCRdb running MiXCR on the 5' RACE reads. The sample has about 8,900 distinct CDR3 sequences; over 25% are singletons. Study-level results: The TCR gene usage of tumor memory CD4+ T cells clustered together with blood and lymph node memory CD4+ cells and with lymph node naive CD4+ cells. Tumor-infiltrating Treg TCR alpha and beta sequences overlapped most with tumor naive CD4+ T cells, then blood naive.

Naive CD4+ cells had CD25+ Tregs removed. CDR3 size: 14 residues. The ends were cut back, 1 base at V and 4 bases at J, with 7 bases in the middle. Germline V CDR1 and CDR2: MNHNS, SASEGT. The sequenced sample consisted of naive CD4+ T cells sorted from a lymph node. Documented subset: naive CD4+ T cells, CD4+CD45RA+CD25-. This sequence joins TRBV6-1 and TRBJ1-4; D uncertain. This TCR was recovered from a female donor with breast cancer. The CDR3 DNA reads TGTGCCAGCAGTGAAGGCGTTTTTAATGAAAAACTGTTTTTT. Amino acids: CASSEGVFNEKLFF.